This is a list of T cell receptor beta chains from one sample in a study of blood T cells in healthy people across ages. TCRdb re-called the 5' RACE reads through MiXCR, storing one row per CDR3 protein. This table holds 780,000 or so distinct CDR3 sequences, 20% to 25% found once. The sample was also reused in another study, on T cells of mothers and their children.

Sequencing input: blood. Source of these receptors: a boy between 10 and 17 years old in good health. CDR3s include the opening cysteine and the closing phenylalanine or tryptophan. A D gene is named only where the DNA matches it firmly. The size field is filled for only some rows; it gives once, few, many or a size class.

CDR3 length	V gene	J gene	clone size	D gene	CDR3 protein	CDR3 DNA
13	TRBV25-1	TRBJ2-5	few	NA	CASSIDGEETQYF	TGTGCCAGCAGTATAGACGGTGAGGAGACCCAGTACTTC
13	TRBV20-1	TRBJ2-5	few	TRBD2	CSAPGTSQETQYF	TGCAGTGCTCCAGGGACTAGCCAAGAGACCCAGTACTTC
15	TRBV6-2/TRBV6-3	TRBJ2-7	NA	TRBD1	CASRHRTGLLLEQYF	TGTGCCAGCAGACACCGGACAGGGTTACTCCTCGAGCAGTACTTC
17	TRBV28	TRBJ2-1	many	NA	CASTSGGTLSSYNEQFF	TGTGCCAGCACTTCGGGGGGCACCCTCAGCTCCTACAATGAGCAGTTCTTC
13	TRBV2	TRBJ1-5	few	NA	CASSGPSDQPQHF	TGTGCCAGCAGTGGGCCGAGCGATCAGCCCCAGCATTTT
15	TRBV15	TRBJ2-2	few	NA	CATSRAGSGGGELFF	TGTGCCACCAGCAGAGCCGGGAGTGGCGGGGGGGAGCTGTTTTTT
11	TRBV29-1	TRBJ2-5	NA	NA	CSVWVGETQYF	TGCAGCGTTTGGGTTGGAGAGACCCAGTACTTC
12	TRBV29-1	TRBJ2-5	few	NA	CSVLKGEETQYF	TGCAGCGTCCTGAAGGGGGAAGAGACCCAGTACTTC
10	TRBV20-1	TRBJ2-3	NA	TRBD2	CSASAGEQYF	TGCAGTGCTAGCGCGGGGGAGCAGTATTTT
14	TRBV7-9	TRBJ1-2	NA	NA	CASSLAYTLDGYTF	TGTGCCAGCAGCTTAGCTTACACTCTGGATGGCTACACCTTC
17	TRBV28	TRBJ2-5	NA	TRBD1	CASSHTAGQGAEETQYF	TGTGCCAGCAGCCACACCGCCGGACAGGGGGCGGAAGAGACCCAGTACTTC
11	TRBV28	TRBJ2-5	NA	NA	CASSFKLHQYF	TGTGCCAGCAGTTTCAAACTACACCAGTACTTC
14	TRBV5-5	TRBJ2-1	NA	TRBD1	CASSQDRVYSEQFF	TGTGCCAGCAGCCAGGACAGGGTGTATAGTGAGCAGTTCTTC
13	TRBV20-1	TRBJ2-7	few	NA	CSAGGLAFYEQYF	TGCAGTGCTGGGGGGCTAGCGTTCTACGAGCAGTACTTC
18	TRBV5-1	TRBJ1-2	NA	NA	CASSLEVSAGLGARGYTF	TGCGCCAGCAGCTTGGAGGTTTCGGCGGGTTTAGGGGCGCGAGGCTACACCTTC
16	TRBV6-2/TRBV6-3	TRBJ2-2	NA	TRBD2	CASSARLAANTGELFF	TGTGCCAGCAGTGCCCGACTAGCGGCAAACACCGGGGAGCTGTTTTTT
18	TRBV27	TRBJ2-2	few	TRBD2	CASSLILAGDLNTGELFF	TGTGCCAGCAGTTTGATACTAGCGGGGGACCTGAACACCGGGGAGCTGTTTTTT
13	TRBV7-2	TRBJ2-7	NA	NA	CASSLYVDTEQYF	TGTGCCAGCAGCTTATACGTCGACACCGAGCAGTACTTC
14	TRBV5-1	TRBJ2-7	NA	TRBD1	CASSLRQGSNEQYF	TGCGCCAGCAGCTTGAGACAGGGGTCTAACGAGCAGTACTTC
16	TRBV28	TRBJ2-7	many	NA	CASSSIAGQGPYEQYF	TGTGCCAGCAGTTCAATAGCCGGACAAGGCCCCTACGAGCAGTACTTC
14	TRBV4-3	TRBJ2-3	NA	TRBD1	CASSPDRGRDTQYF	TGCGCCAGCAGCCCCGACAGGGGGCGTGATACGCAGTATTTT
23	TRBV11-2	TRBJ1-5	NA	TRBD1	CASSLDLGESPGTGGGYYQPQHF	TGTGCCAGCAGCTTAGATCTAGGAGAATCCCCCGGGACAGGGGGAGGGTACTATCAGCCCCAGCATTTT
14	TRBV2	TRBJ1-1	once	NA	CASRGTYMNTEAFF	TGTGCCAGCAGAGGGACTTATATGAACACTGAAGCTTTCTTT
14	TRBV6-5	TRBJ1-1	few	NA	CASSPVRGNTEAFF	TGTGCCAGCAGTCCCGTTAGGGGGAACACTGAAGCTTTCTTT
11	TRBV12-3/TRBV12-4	TRBJ2-1	NA	NA	CASSLFYEQFF	TGTGCCAGCAGTTTATTCTATGAGCAGTTCTTC
14	TRBV9	TRBJ2-7	NA	NA	CASSVGPTSGEQYF	TGTGCCAGCAGCGTAGGCCCTACGTCGGGGGAGCAGTACTTC
18	TRBV29-1	TRBJ2-5	NA	TRBD2	CSVEGVISGGLPQETQYF	TGCAGCGTTGAAGGGGTCATTAGCGGGGGGCTGCCACAAGAGACCCAGTACTTC
16	TRBV7-2	TRBJ2-2	many	TRBD2	CASSFSGGASTGELFF	TGTGCCAGCAGCTTTAGCGGGGGGGCGTCCACCGGGGAGCTGTTTTTT
15	TRBV6-2/TRBV6-3	TRBJ2-3	few	NA	CASSNSGWPTDTQYF	TGTGCCAGCAGCAACTCCGGTTGGCCCACAGATACGCAGTATTTT
14	TRBV24-1	TRBJ1-1	NA	NA	CATSPARGGTEAFF	TGTGCCACCAGTCCCGCCAGGGGAGGGACTGAAGCTTTCTTT
11	TRBV6-2/TRBV6-3	TRBJ2-7	many	NA	CASSADYEQYF	TGTGCCAGCTCGGCCGACTACGAGCAGTACTTC
14	TRBV7-9	TRBJ2-3	few	TRBD2	CASSPSGNADTQYF	TGTGCCAGCAGCCCTAGCGGGAACGCAGATACGCAGTATTTT
14	TRBV9	TRBJ1-6	NA	NA	CASSGLGSGSPLHF	TGTGCCAGCAGCGGGTTGGGGAGTGGGTCACCCCTCCACTTT
14	TRBV7-2	TRBJ2-2	NA	NA	CASSLYRDSGELFF	TGTGCCAGCAGCTTATATCGGGACTCCGGGGAGCTGTTTTTT
13	TRBV9	TRBJ2-7	few	NA	CASSFRTANEQYF	TGTGCCAGCAGCTTTAGGACAGCCAACGAGCAGTACTTC
17	TRBV7-3	TRBJ2-5	NA	TRBD2	CASSLQGLAGGGETQYF	TGTGCCAGCAGCTTACAGGGACTAGCGGGAGGAGGAGAGACCCAGTACTTC
16	TRBV7-9	TRBJ2-2	NA	NA	CASSFVPGTDTGELFF	TGTGCCAGCAGCTTCGTTCCAGGGACCGACACCGGGGAGCTGTTTTTT
16	TRBV7-8	TRBJ1-2	NA	TRBD1	CASSSRTGGLGAGYTF	TGTGCCAGCAGCTCCCGGACAGGGGGCTTGGGGGCTGGCTACACCTTC
13	TRBV4-3	TRBJ2-5	NA	NA	CASSQDGKSTQYF	TGCGCCAGCAGCCAAGACGGGAAGTCGACCCAGTACTTC
16	TRBV20-1	TRBJ2-4	NA	NA	CSARDDDLFSKNIQYF	TGCAGTGCTAGAGATGACGACCTGTTTAGCAAAAACATTCAGTACTTC
16	TRBV7-2	TRBJ2-1	NA	TRBD2	CASSLDASGRWNEQFF	TGTGCCAGCAGCTTAGATGCTAGCGGGAGGTGGAATGAGCAGTTCTTC
13	TRBV27	TRBJ2-6	NA	NA	CASSLNGANVLTF	TGTGCCAGCAGTTTAAACGGGGCCAACGTCCTGACTTTC
13	TRBV20-1	TRBJ2-7	few	NA	CSAVSRGTYEQYF	TGCAGTGCTGTAAGCAGGGGAACCTACGAGCAGTACTTC
14	TRBV16	TRBJ2-5	few	NA	CASSQTTGRETQYF	TGTGCCAGCAGCCAAACGACGGGCAGGGAGACCCAGTACTTC
12	TRBV6-5	TRBJ1-2	few	NA	CASSSRTEGYTF	TGTGCCAGCAGTTCGAGGACGGAGGGCTACACCTTC
14	TRBV29-1	TRBJ2-5	NA	NA	CSVKPDGNQETQYF	TGCAGCGTTAAACCAGACGGAAATCAAGAGACCCAGTACTTC
16	TRBV4-3	TRBJ1-4	NA	NA	CASSQGLARLNEKLFF	TGCGCCAGCAGCCAAGGGTTGGCGCGTTTAAATGAAAAACTGTTTTTT
15	TRBV5-1	TRBJ2-1	few	NA	CASRRGSGDGNEQFF	TGCGCCAGCCGCAGAGGATCGGGTGATGGAAATGAGCAGTTCTTC
16	TRBV4-3	TRBJ2-2	NA	NA	CASSLGMGSNTGELFF	TGCGCCAGCAGCCTGGGGATGGGGTCGAACACCGGGGAGCTGTTTTTT
11	TRBV6-2/TRBV6-3	TRBJ2-1	few	NA	CASSYADEQFF	TGTGCCAGCAGTTACGCCGATGAGCAGTTCTTC
13	TRBV6-5	TRBJ2-5	few	NA	CASSRITGGAQYF	TGTGCCAGCAGTCGTATTACAGGGGGGGCCCAGTACTTC
15	TRBV6-5	TRBJ1-1	NA	TRBD1	CASSQWTGSTTEAFF	TGTGCCAGCAGTCAATGGACAGGGTCGACCACTGAAGCTTTCTTT
9	TRBV13	TRBJ2-7	NA	NA	CASTYEQYF	TGTGCCAGCACATATGAGCAGTACTTC